Listed below are T cell receptor beta chains from one sample, sequenced in a study of response to subunit inactivated influenza vaccine. TCRdb recomputed calls from the RT-PCR reads with MiXCR, one row per CDR3 protein. The data contain fewer than 700,000 distinct CDR3 sequences, 10% to 15% of them singletons. Sequenced here: PBMCs from blood, sampled about 40 days after vaccination. These receptors all stem from a man over 45 who received an inactivated influenza vaccine. Both conserved end residues are part of each CDR3. The order of the fields is CDR3 DNA, CDR3 protein, V gene, clone size, D gene, J gene. A D gene is named only where the DNA matches it firmly. Expanded clones are given a class, and other clones once, few, many or no size at all.

CDR3 DNA: TGTGCCAGCAGCCCCCAGCGGACGGGGAACACTGAAGCTTTCTTT; CDR3 protein: CASSPQRTGNTEAFF; V gene: TRBV6-2/TRBV6-3; clone size: few; D gene: NA; J gene: TRBJ1-1
CDR3 DNA: TGTGCCAGCAGCTTTGGGGGTTTAAGCTCCTACGAGCAGTACTTC; CDR3 protein: CASSFGGLSSYEQYF; V gene: TRBV7-9; clone size: NA; D gene: NA; J gene: TRBJ2-7
CDR3 DNA: TGTGCCAGCGTACGGGACAGGGGGTCGGGTGAAGCTTTCTTT; CDR3 protein: CASVRDRGSGEAFF; V gene: TRBV7-2; clone size: many; D gene: TRBD1; J gene: TRBJ1-1
CDR3 DNA: TGCGCCAGCAGCCCGGGACAGGGGGCCCACATTCAGTACTTC; CDR3 protein: CASSPGQGAHIQYF; V gene: TRBV5-1; clone size: few; D gene: TRBD1; J gene: TRBJ2-4
CDR3 DNA: TGCGCCAGCAGCTCGGACACGGTCGGCACTGAAGCTTTCTTT; CDR3 protein: CASSSDTVGTEAFF; V gene: TRBV5-1; clone size: NA; D gene: NA; J gene: TRBJ1-1
CDR3 DNA: TGCGCCAGCAGCCCCCGGGACACCTCCTACGAGCAGTACTTC; CDR3 protein: CASSPRDTSYEQYF; V gene: TRBV4-1; clone size: many; D gene: NA; J gene: TRBJ2-7
CDR3 DNA: TGTGCCAGCAGTTTAGGCGACAGGGGGCCTGAAGCTTTCTTT; CDR3 protein: CASSLGDRGPEAFF; V gene: TRBV12-3/TRBV12-4; clone size: few; D gene: TRBD1; J gene: TRBJ1-1
CDR3 DNA: TGTGCCAGCAGCTTAGGGTTCGGAGACAATGAGCAGTTCTTC; CDR3 protein: CASSLGFGDNEQFF; V gene: TRBV7-6; clone size: NA; D gene: NA; J gene: TRBJ2-1
CDR3 DNA: TGCAGTGCTCCCCAGCGGCCCCCGGGCTACGAGCAGTACTTC; CDR3 protein: CSAPQRPPGYEQYF; V gene: TRBV20-1; clone size: NA; D gene: NA; J gene: TRBJ2-7
CDR3 DNA: TGCAGTGCTCACCGACAGGGGACTAGGCAGTTCTTC; CDR3 protein: CSAHRQGTRQFF; V gene: TRBV20-1; clone size: many; D gene: NA; J gene: TRBJ2-1
CDR3 DNA: TGTGCCAGCAGCTTAGACATGGCTTCCTACGAGCAGTACTTC; CDR3 protein: CASSLDMASYEQYF; V gene: TRBV7-9; clone size: few; D gene: NA; J gene: TRBJ2-7
CDR3 DNA: TGCAGTGCTGTACTAGCGGGGGTAAACAATGAGCAGTTCTTC; CDR3 protein: CSAVLAGVNNEQFF; V gene: TRBV20-1; clone size: NA; D gene: TRBD2; J gene: TRBJ2-1
CDR3 DNA: TGCAGTGCTAGGAACTTGTATAGCAATCAGCCCCAGCATTTT; CDR3 protein: CSARNLYSNQPQHF; V gene: TRBV20-1; clone size: few; D gene: NA; J gene: TRBJ1-5
CDR3 DNA: TGCGCCAGCAGCTTCTTGACAGGGCTCGAGACCCAGTACTTC; CDR3 protein: CASSFLTGLETQYF; V gene: TRBV5-1; clone size: NA; D gene: TRBD1; J gene: TRBJ2-5
CDR3 DNA: TGTGCCAGCAGCCACGGACAGTTTCTCGAGCAGTACTTC; CDR3 protein: CASSHGQFLEQYF; V gene: TRBV7-2; clone size: NA; D gene: NA; J gene: TRBJ2-7
CDR3 DNA: TGTGCCAGCAGTTATTCGACAGGGGACACTGAAGCTTTCTTT; CDR3 protein: CASSYSTGDTEAFF; V gene: TRBV6-5; clone size: NA; D gene: TRBD1; J gene: TRBJ1-1
CDR3 DNA: TGTGCCAGCAGCCGAGACAGGAATAATTCACCCCTCCACTTT; CDR3 protein: CASSRDRNNSPLHF; V gene: TRBV11-2; clone size: NA; D gene: NA; J gene: TRBJ1-6
CDR3 DNA: TGTGCCAGCAGCTTCTATTCCGGAACCAGCTCCTACGAGCAGTACTTC; CDR3 protein: CASSFYSGTSSYEQYF; V gene: TRBV7-2; clone size: few; D gene: NA; J gene: TRBJ2-7
CDR3 DNA: TGTGCCACCAGCAGAGATTTGGGACAGTTCCAAGAGACCCAGTACTTC; CDR3 protein: CATSRDLGQFQETQYF; V gene: TRBV15; clone size: NA; D gene: TRBD1; J gene: TRBJ2-5
CDR3 DNA: TGTGCCAGCAGCTTAGATCCGACTAGCGGGGGGGCCGGGGTAGATACGCAGTATTTT; CDR3 protein: CASSLDPTSGGAGVDTQYF; V gene: TRBV11-2; clone size: many; D gene: TRBD2; J gene: TRBJ2-3
CDR3 DNA: TGTGCCAGCAGCAACGGACTGACTTTTCGGGAGACCCAGTACTTC; CDR3 protein: CASSNGLTFRETQYF; V gene: TRBV27; clone size: few; D gene: NA; J gene: TRBJ2-5
CDR3 DNA: TGTGCCAGCATGGGTTACAACACTGAAGCTTTCTTT; CDR3 protein: CASMGYNTEAFF; V gene: TRBV6-2/TRBV6-3; clone size: NA; D gene: NA; J gene: TRBJ1-1
CDR3 DNA: TGTGCAGGATCGGGGAACTCCTACGAGCAGTACTTC; CDR3 protein: CAGSGNSYEQYF; V gene: TRBV6-2/TRBV6-3; clone size: NA; D gene: NA; J gene: TRBJ2-7